Shown below are 3 T cell receptor beta chains from a single sample sequenced in a study of T cells in Graves' hyperthyroidism and ophthalmopathy. The investigators amplified TCR beta CDR3 regions from RNA transcripts. RT-PCR in the first round (using the HTBI primer set) targeted the TCR CDR3. TCRdb fed the multiplex PCR reads into MiXCR, producing one record per CDR3 protein. The data show a few hundred thousand distinct CDR3 sequences, with around 18% seen just once and about 14% held by the top ten. Material: blood. The receptors derive from a woman aged 40 to 49 with Graves' ophthalmopathy.

At least ten counts were recorded for this clonotype. This rearrangement joins TRBV6-2 or TRBV6-3 to TRBJ2-7; 9 bases agree with TRBD1. The CDR3 spans 14 residues. The V and J ends lost 5 bases and 4 bases, in that order; junction bases with no gene match: 6. From germline, CDR1 is MNHEY and CDR2 SVGEGT. This chain's CDR3 is CASSKQGARYEQYF. The DNA for the CDR3 is TGTGCCAGCAGTAAACAGGGGGCGCGGTACGAGCAGTACTTC.

The table lists this clonotype with many counts. A much larger clone is a single base away; this may be a read error. V usage is TRBV20-1 and J usage is TRBJ2-5, with 11 bases fitting TRBD2. The length of the CDR3 is 13 residues. Germline CDR1 DFQATT, CDR2 SNEGSKA (reference sequence). The CDR3: CSAPGLAEETQCF. The CDR3 DNA is TGCAGTGCGCCGGGACTAGCGGAAGAGACCCAGTGCTTC.

This clonotype was seen ten or more times. The chain links TRBV24-1 to TRBJ2-7, with TRBD2 matching over 13 bases. The germline V gene encodes CDR1 KGHDR and CDR2 SFDVKD. The CDR3 length is 15 residues. Unmatched junction bases numbered 3, after V lost 5 bases and J lost 3 bases. The CDR3 reads CATSGGLAGVYEQYF. In DNA, the CDR3 is TGTGCCACCAGTGGAGGACTAGCGGGAGTCTACGAGCAGTACTTC.